This TCR beta chain was sequenced during a study of immune cell composition in non-small cell lung cancer. With 5 bases removed from V and 4 bases from J, the gap between germline ends came to 16 bases. This CDR3 spans 15 amino acids. Germline-derived CDR1 and CDR2 are SGHNT and YENEEA. Sequencing was performed with immunoSEQ multiplex PCR; in TCRdb, only in-frame clones are kept and a portion is missing. The data show about 2,100 clones, around 67% seen once. This clone was observed a handful of times. The J gene is TRBJ2-3, the V gene TRBV11-3; possible D gene TRBD2, 6 bases. Input material: lung tumor tissue. The sequence came from a human donor with non-small cell lung cancer. The CDR3 nucleotides are TGTGCCAGCAGCCCCCGGTACGGGGACTCAGATACGCAGTATTTT. Translating it yields CASSPRYGDSDTQYF.